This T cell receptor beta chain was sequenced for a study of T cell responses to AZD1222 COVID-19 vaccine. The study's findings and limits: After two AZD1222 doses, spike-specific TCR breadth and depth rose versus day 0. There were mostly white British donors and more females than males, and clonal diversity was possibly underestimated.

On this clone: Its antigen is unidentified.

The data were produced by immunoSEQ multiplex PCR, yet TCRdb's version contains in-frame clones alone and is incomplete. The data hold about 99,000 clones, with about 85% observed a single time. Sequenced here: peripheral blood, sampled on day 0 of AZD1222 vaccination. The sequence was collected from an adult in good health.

CDR3 region: CASSLSSGLNTEAFF. CDR3 DNA: TGTGCCAGCAGTTTATCTTCAGGCTTGAACACTGAAGCTTTCTTT. The chain joins TRBV27 to TRBJ1-1; D not certain. The CDR3 runs to 15 residues. CDR1 and CDR2 (germline): MNHEY, SMNVEV (reference sequence). The V end was cut by 0 bases, the J end by 0 bases, with 8 bases between.